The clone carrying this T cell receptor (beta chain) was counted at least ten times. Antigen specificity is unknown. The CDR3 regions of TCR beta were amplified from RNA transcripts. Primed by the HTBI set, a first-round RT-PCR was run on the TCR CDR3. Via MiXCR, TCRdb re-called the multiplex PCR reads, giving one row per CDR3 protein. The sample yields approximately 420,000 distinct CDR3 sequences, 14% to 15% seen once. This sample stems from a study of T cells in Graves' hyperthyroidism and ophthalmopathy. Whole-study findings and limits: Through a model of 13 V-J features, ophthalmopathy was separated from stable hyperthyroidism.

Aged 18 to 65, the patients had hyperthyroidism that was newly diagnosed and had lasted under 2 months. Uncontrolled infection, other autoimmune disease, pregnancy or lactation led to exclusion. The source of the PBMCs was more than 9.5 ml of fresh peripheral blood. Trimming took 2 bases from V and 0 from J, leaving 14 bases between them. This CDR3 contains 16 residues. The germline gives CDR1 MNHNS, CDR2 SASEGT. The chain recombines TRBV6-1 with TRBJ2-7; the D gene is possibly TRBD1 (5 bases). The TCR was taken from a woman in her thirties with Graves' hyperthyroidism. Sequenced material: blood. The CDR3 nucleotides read TGTGCCAGCAGTGAATACTCGACAGACAACTCCTACGAGCAGTACTTC. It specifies CASSEYSTDNSYEQYF.